The 14 T cell receptor beta chains below were found in one sample sequenced in a study of blood T cell repertoires in COVID-19. Method: immunoSEQ multiplex PCR; TCRdb's copy keeps in-frame clones and lacks some. This sample has about 60,000 clones, with about 80% found just once. Material: peripheral blood. The receptors derive from a man aged 55 to 70 with acute or convalescent COVID-19.

The chain carries TRBV12-3 or TRBV12-4 and TRBJ2-7; perhaps TRBD2 as D (6 bases). The CDR3 runs to 13 residues. The V gene lost 3 bases and the J gene lost 4 bases, with 10 bases spanning the gap. CDR3: CASSLAGRYEQYF. CDR3 bases: TGTGCCAGCAGTTTGGCAGGGAGGTACGAGCAGTACTTC.

This chain links TRBV18 with TRBJ2-3, with D tentatively TRBD2 (5 bases). The V gene lost 2 bases and the J gene lost 0 bases, with 6 bases spanning the gap. Germline CDR1 and CDR2: KGHSH and LQKENI. The CDR3 is made up of 14 amino acids. The CDR3 is CASSPTGSTDTQYF. The CDR3 nucleotides are TGTGCCAGCTCACCAACGGGGAGCACAGATACGCAGTATTTT.

This chain links TRBV6-8 with TRBJ2-3; possibly TRBD1 for D (5 bases). The V end lost 2 bases, the J end lost 5 bases, and 17 bases lay between the germline ends. This CDR3 has 16 amino acids. CDR1 is MNHGY and CDR2 is SAAAGT in the germline V gene. The CDR3 here is CASSYIPRTIQDTQYF. As DNA, the CDR3 is TGTGCCAGCAGTTACATACCTCGGACAATCCAAGATACGCAGTATTTT.

This clone was picked up one time. V gene TRBV7-3 combines with J gene TRBJ2-1; 7 positions match TRBD1. Germline CDR1 and CDR2: SGHTA and FQGTGA. The CDR3 is 15 residues long. Trimming removed 5 bases from V and 0 bases from J; junction bases left unmatched: 4. The CDR3 sequence is CASSPGGRSYNEQFF. The CDR3 DNA reads as TGTGCCAGCAGCCCAGGGGGTCGCTCCTACAATGAGCAGTTCTTC. Filled out from reference TRBV7-3 and TRBJ2-1, the complete variable domain reads GAGVSQTPSNKVTEKGKYVELRCDPISGHTALYWYRQSLGQGPEFLIYFQGTGAADDSGLPNDRFFAVRPEGSVSTLKIQRTERGDSAVYLCASSPGGRSYNEQFFGPGTRLTVL.

This clone appeared a single time. The chain combines TRBV19 with TRBJ1-5; 10 bases agree with TRBD1. Germline assignment: CDR1 LNHDA and CDR2 SQIVND (reference sequence). V was pared by 7 bases and J by 5 bases, with 8 bases of the junction left unmatched. The CDR3 consists of 15 residues. This CDR3 reads CASTPPGQGYQPQHF. The CDR3 nucleotides read TGTGCCAGTACCCCCCCGGGACAGGGGTATCAGCCCCAGCATTTT. Based on the CDR3 plus reference TRBV19 and TRBJ1-5, the full variable domain is DGGITQSPKYLFRKEGQNVTLSCEQNLNHDAMYWYRQDPGQGLRLIYYSQIVNDFQKGDIAEGYSVSREKKESFPLTVTSAQKNPTAFYLCASTPPGQGYQPQHFGDGTRLSIL.

There are a few counts of this clone. This chain connects TRBV5-8 to TRBJ1-2; D unresolved. This CDR3 comprises 12 residues. Germline loops: CDR1 SGHTS, CDR2 YDEGEE. The ends were cut back, 2 bases at V and 3 bases at J, with 5 bases in the middle. Here the CDR3 reads CASSFPDYGYTF. In DNA form, the CDR3 reads TGTGCCAGCAGCTTCCCCGACTATGGCTACACCTTC.

On this clone itself: The junction does not match germline at one end; this may be a read error. The genes are TRBV7-3 and TRBJ2-3; TRBD2 aligns across 8 bases. Germline CDR1 reads SGHTA; CDR2 reads FQGTGA. The CDR3 contains 12 residues. The CDR3 spells CASSLERGPILF. CDR3 bases: TGTGCCAGCAGCCTCGAGCGGGGGCCTATACTTTTT.

The chain carries TRBV29-1 and TRBJ2-5; D is undetermined. The V end was cut by 6 bases, the J end by 5 bases, with 10 bases between. Germline CDR1 and CDR2: SQVTM and ANQGSEA. This CDR3 comprises 11 residues. The CDR3 DNA is TGCAGCGTCCAAGAGGCGGAGACCCAGTACTTC. Translation gives CSVQEAETQYF.

The chain carries TRBV18 and TRBJ1-1; 8 nucleotides match TRBD1. CDR1 is KGHSH and CDR2 is LQKENI in the germline V gene. Trimming cost V 6 bases and J 3 bases; bases outside gene matches: 6. This CDR3 region has 14 residues. CDR3 amino acids: CASSYRGVYTEAFF. The DNA of the CDR3 is TGTGCCAGCTCCTACAGGGGGGTTTACACTGAAGCTTTCTTT.

This clone turned up a few times. V and J are TRBV2 and TRBJ2-5; 7 bases map to TRBD2. CDR3 length: 12 amino acids. From germline, CDR1 is SNHLY and CDR2 FYNNEI. The V gene end was trimmed by 8 bases and the J gene end by 4 bases; junction bases not matched to a gene: 4. In nucleotides, the CDR3 is TGTGCCAGCGGGAGGGACCTAGAGACCCAGTACTTC. Protein product: CASGRDLETQYF.

The CDR3 coding sequence is TGTGCCATCAGCACCGGGACTAGCGGGGGAGGGTTGTACTTC. Amino acid sequence: CAISTGTSGGGLYF. The chain links TRBV10-3 to TRBJ2-7; 14 bases map to TRBD2. The CDR3 has 14 amino acids. The J segment lost 12 bases and the V segment lost 6 bases, leaving 10 bases of the junction unmatched. Germline V gene sequence: CDR1 ENHRY, CDR2 SYGVKD.

The V gene is TRBV5-4, the J gene TRBJ2-7; D may be TRBD1 (5 bases). Trimming stripped 0 bases from V and 0 bases from J, with 10 bases between. The CDR3 contains 15 residues. Germline V CDR1 and CDR2: SGHNT, YYREEE (reference sequence). The CDR3 here is CASSLGAGLSYEQYF. Here the CDR3 DNA reads TGTGCCAGCAGCTTGGGAGCAGGGCTCTCCTACGAGCAGTACTTC. Full variable domain (rest looked up from reference TRBV5-4 and TRBJ2-7): ETGVTQSPTHLIKTRGQQVTLRCSSQSGHNTVSWYQQALGQGPQFIFQYYREEENGRGNFPPRFSGLQFPNYSSELNVNALELDDSALYLCASSLGAGLSYEQYFGPGTRLTVT.

This clone appeared a few times. This rearrangement joins TRBV6-5 to TRBJ2-7, with TRBD1 matching over 12 bases. The V gene end was trimmed by 6 bases and the J gene end by 1 base; junction bases not matched to a gene: 4. This CDR3 has 15 amino acids. The germline CDR1 and CDR2 sequences are MNHEY and SVGAGI. For the CDR3, the DNA is TGTGCCAGCAGAGGGGACAGGGGGCCATCCTACGAGCAGTACTTC. As protein: CASRGDRGPSYEQYF.

The chain employs TRBV12-3 or TRBV12-4 and TRBJ2-5; perhaps TRBD1 as D (6 bases). Trimming stripped 8 bases from V and 1 base from J, with 11 bases between. There are 13 residues in the CDR3. The DNA of the CDR3 is TGTGCCAGCCTAAAGGGGGTCCAAGAGACCCAGTACTTC. Translated, it gives CASLKGVQETQYF.